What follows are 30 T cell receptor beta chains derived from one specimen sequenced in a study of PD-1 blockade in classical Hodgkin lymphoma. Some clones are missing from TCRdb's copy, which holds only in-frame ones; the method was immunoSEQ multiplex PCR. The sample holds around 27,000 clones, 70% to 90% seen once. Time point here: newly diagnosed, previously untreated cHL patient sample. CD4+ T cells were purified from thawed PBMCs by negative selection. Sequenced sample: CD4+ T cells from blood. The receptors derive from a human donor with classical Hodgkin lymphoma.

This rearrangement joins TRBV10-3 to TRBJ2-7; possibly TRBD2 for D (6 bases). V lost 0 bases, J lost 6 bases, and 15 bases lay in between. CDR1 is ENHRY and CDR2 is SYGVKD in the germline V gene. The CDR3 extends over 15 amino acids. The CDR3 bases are TGTGCCATCAGTGAGTCGGGCAGGGAGGTCGGCGAGCAGTACTTC. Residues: CAISESGREVGEQYF.

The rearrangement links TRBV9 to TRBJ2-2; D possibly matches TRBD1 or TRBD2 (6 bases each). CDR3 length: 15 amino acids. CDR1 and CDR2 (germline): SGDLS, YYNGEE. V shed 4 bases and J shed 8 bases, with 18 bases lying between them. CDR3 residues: CASSRTGGAQGELFF. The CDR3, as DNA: TGTGCCAGCAGCCGGACCGGGGGCGCACAGGGGGAGCTGTTTTTT.

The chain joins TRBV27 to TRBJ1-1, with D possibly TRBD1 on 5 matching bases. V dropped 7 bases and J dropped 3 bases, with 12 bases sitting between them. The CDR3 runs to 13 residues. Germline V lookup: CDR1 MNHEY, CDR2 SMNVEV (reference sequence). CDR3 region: CASKRGVYTEAFF. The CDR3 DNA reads TGTGCCAGCAAACGGGGGGTCTACACTGAAGCTTTCTTT.

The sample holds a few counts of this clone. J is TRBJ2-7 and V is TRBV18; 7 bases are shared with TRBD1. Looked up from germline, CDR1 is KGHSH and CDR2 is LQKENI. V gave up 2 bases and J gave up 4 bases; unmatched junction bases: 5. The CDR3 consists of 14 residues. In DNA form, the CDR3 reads TGTGCCAGCTCACCAGGGCAGGGGGAGTACGAGCAGTACTTC. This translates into CASSPGQGEYEQYF.

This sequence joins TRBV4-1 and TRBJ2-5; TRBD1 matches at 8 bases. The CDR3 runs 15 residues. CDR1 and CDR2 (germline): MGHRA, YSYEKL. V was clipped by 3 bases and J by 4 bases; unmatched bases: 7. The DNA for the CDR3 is TGCGCCAGCAGCCACGGGGGACAGGTCGGAGAGACCCAGTACTTC. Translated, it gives CASSHGGQVGETQYF.

CDR3 nucleotides: TGTGCCAGCAGTTCAACGGCTAGCGGGAGCTACGAGCAGTACTTC. It translates to CASSSTASGSYEQYF. V and J are TRBV28 and TRBJ2-7; 10 nucleotides line up with TRBD2. Germline CDR1 and CDR2: MDHEN and SYDVKM. This CDR3 spans 15 amino acids. Trimming cost V 4 bases and J 3 bases; bases outside gene matches: 6.

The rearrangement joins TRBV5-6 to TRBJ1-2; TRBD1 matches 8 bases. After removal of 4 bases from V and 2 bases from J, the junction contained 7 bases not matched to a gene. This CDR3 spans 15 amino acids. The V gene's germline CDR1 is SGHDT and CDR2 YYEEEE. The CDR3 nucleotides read TGTGCCAGCAGCGTACAGGGGGTATCAAACTATGGCTACACCTTC. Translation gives CASSVQGVSNYGYTF.

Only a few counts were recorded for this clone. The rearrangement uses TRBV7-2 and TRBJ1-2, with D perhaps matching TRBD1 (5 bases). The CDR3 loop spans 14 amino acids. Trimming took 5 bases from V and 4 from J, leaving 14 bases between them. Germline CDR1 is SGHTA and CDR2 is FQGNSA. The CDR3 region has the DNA TGTGCCAGCAGCCCCGGGGGGAAAATCTATGGCTACACCTTC. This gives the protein CASSPGGKIYGYTF.

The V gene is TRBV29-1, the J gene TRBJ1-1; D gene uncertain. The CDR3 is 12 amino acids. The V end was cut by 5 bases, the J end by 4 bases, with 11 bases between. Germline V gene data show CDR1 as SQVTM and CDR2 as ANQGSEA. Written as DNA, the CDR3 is TGCAGCGTTACCCGACAAGCCACTGAAGCTTTCTTT. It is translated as CSVTRQATEAFF. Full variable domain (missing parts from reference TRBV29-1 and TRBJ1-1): SAVISQKPSRDICQRGTSLTIQCQVDSQVTMMFWYRQQPGQSLTLIATANQGSEATYESGFVIDKFPISRPNLTFSTLTVSNMSPEDSSIYLCSVTRQATEAFFGQGTRLTVV.

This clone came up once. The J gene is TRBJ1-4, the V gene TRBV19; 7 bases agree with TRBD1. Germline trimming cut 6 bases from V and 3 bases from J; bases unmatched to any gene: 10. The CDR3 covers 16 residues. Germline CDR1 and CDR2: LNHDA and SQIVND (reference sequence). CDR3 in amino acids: CASSQGQAPANEKLFF. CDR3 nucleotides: TGTGCCAGTAGCCAAGGACAGGCGCCCGCTAATGAAAAACTGTTTTTT.

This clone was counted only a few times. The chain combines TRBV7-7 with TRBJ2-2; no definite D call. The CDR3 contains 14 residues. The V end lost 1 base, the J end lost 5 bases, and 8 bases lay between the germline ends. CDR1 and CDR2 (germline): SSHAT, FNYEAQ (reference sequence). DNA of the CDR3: TGTGCCAGCAGCTTAGGGCAAAGAACCGGGGAGCTGTTTTTT. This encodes CASSLGQRTGELFF.

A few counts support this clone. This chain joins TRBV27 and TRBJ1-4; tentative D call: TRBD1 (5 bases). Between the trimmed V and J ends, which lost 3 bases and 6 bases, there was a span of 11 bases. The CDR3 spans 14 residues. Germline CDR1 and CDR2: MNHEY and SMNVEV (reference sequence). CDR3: CASSLTVGYEKLFF. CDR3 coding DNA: TGTGCCAGCAGTTTGACAGTAGGGTATGAAAAACTGTTTTTT.

CDR3 DNA: TGTGCCAGTAGTATATCGGTGGGCCGGTCCTACGAGCAGTACTTC. Translated, it gives CASSISVGRSYEQYF. The genes are TRBV19 and TRBJ2-7; D not resolved. Germline loops: CDR1 LNHDA, CDR2 SQIVND (reference sequence). The CDR3 consists of 15 residues. V was cut by 2 bases and J by 1 base, with 12 bases left in between.

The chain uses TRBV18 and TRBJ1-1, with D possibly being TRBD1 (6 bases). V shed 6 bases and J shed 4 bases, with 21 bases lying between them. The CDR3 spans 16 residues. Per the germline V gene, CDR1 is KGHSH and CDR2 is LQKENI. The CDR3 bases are TGTGCCAGCTCGACCAATTCCAGGGGTTTAGGCACTGAAGCTTTCTTT. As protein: CASSTNSRGLGTEAFF.

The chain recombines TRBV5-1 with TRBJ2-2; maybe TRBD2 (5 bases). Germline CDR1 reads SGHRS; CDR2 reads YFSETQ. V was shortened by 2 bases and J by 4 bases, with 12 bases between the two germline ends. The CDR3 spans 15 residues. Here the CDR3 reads CASSFRGEPTGELFF. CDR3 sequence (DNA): TGCGCCAGCAGCTTCCGGGGTGAACCCACCGGGGAGCTGTTTTTT. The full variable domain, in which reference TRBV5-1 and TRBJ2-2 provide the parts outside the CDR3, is KAGVTQTPRYLIKTRGQQVTLSCSPISGHRSVSWYQQTPGQGLQFLFEYFSETQRNKGNFPGRFSGRQFSNSRSEMNVSTLELGDSALYLCASSFRGEPTGELFFGEGSRLTVL.

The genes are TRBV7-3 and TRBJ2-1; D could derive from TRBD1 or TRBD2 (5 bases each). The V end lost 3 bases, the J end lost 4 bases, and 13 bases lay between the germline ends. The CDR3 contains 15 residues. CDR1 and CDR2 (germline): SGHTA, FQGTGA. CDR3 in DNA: TGTGCCAGCAGCTTGGGACGGGGTCGGTACAATGAGCAGTTCTTC. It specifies CASSLGRGRYNEQFF.

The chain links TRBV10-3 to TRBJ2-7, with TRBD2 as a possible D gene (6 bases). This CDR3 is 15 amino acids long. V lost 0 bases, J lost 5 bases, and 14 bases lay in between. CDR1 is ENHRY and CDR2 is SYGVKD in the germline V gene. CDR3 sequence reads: CAISESKAGNHEQYF. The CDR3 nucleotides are TGTGCCATCAGTGAGTCTAAAGCGGGTAACCACGAGCAGTACTTC.

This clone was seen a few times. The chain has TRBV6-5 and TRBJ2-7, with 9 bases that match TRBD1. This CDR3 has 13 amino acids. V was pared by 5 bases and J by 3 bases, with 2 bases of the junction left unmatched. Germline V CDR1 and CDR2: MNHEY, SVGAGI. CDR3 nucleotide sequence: TGTGCCAGCAGTAGGGGACAGGGCTACGAGCAGTACTTC. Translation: CASSRGQGYEQYF.

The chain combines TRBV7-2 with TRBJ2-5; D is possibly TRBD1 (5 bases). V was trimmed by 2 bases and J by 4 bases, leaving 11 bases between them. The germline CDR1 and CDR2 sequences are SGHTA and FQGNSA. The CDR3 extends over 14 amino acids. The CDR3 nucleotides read TGTGCCAGCAGCTTATCAAGGGGCGGAGAGACCCAGTACTTC. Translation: CASSLSRGGETQYF.

The CDR3 coding sequence is TGTGCCAGCAAGCAGGTCGACAGGACATGGGGCGAGCAGTACTTC. Protein product: CASKQVDRTWGEQYF. The chain joins TRBV28 to TRBJ2-7, with a tentative D call TRBD1 (6 bases). Germline V gives CDR1 MDHEN, CDR2 SYDVKM. The CDR3 has 15 amino acids. V dropped 7 bases and J dropped 6 bases, with 22 bases sitting between them.

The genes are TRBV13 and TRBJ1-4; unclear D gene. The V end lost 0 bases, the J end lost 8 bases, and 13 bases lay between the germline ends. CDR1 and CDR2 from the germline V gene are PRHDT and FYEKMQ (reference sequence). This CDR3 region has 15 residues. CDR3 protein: CASSLGIGRREKLFF. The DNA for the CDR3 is TGTGCCAGCAGCTTAGGCATCGGTCGACGGGAAAAACTGTTTTTT. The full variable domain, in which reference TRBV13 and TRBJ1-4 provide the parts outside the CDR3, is AAGVIQSPRHLIKEKRETATLKCYPIPRHDTVYWYQQGPGQDPQFLISFYEKMQSDKGSIPDRFSAQQFSDYHSELNMSSLELGDSALYFCASSLGIGRREKLFFGSGTQLSVL.

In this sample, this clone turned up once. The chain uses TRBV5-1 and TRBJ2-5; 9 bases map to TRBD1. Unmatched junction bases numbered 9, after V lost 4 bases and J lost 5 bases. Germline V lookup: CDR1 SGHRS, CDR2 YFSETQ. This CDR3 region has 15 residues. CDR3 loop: CASSGGQGPSETQYF. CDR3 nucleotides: TGCGCCAGCAGCGGCGGACAGGGGCCTAGCGAGACCCAGTACTTC.

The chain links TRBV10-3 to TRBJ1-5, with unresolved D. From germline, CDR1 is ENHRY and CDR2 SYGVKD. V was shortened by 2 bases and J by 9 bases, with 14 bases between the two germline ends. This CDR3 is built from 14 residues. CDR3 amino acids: CAISETGDQRPQHF. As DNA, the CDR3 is TGTGCCATCAGTGAGACCGGGGATCAGCGGCCCCAGCATTTT.

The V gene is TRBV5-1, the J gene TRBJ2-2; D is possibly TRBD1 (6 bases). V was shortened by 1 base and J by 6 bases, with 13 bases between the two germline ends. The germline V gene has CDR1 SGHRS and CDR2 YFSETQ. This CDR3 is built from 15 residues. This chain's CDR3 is CASSLSQGGSGELFF. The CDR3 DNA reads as TGCGCCAGCAGCTTGTCACAGGGTGGTTCCGGGGAGCTGTTTTTT.

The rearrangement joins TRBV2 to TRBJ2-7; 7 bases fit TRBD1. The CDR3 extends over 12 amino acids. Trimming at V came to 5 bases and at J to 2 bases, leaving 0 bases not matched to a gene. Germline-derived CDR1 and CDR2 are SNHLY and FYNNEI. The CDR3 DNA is TGTGCCAGCAGTACAGGGGCCTACGAGCAGTACTTC. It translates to CASSTGAYEQYF.

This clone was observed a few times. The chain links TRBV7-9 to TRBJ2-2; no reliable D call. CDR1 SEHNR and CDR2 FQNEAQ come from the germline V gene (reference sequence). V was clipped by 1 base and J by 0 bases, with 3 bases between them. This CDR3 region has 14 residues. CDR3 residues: CASSLDSNTGELFF. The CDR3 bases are TGTGCCAGCAGCTTAGACTCGAACACCGGGGAGCTGTTTTTT.

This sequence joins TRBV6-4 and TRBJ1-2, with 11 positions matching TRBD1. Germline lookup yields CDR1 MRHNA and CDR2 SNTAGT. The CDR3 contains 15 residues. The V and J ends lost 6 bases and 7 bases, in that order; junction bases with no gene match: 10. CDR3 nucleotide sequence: TGTGCCAGCAGCCTGGGACAGGGGGGATTCTTTGGCTACACCTTC. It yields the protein CASSLGQGGFFGYTF.

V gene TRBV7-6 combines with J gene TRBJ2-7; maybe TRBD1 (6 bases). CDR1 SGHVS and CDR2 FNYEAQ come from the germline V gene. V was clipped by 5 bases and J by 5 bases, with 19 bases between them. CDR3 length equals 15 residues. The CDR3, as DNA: TGTGCCAGCAGCACCACCGACAGGTTCAAAAACGAGCAGTACTTC. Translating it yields CASSTTDRFKNEQYF.

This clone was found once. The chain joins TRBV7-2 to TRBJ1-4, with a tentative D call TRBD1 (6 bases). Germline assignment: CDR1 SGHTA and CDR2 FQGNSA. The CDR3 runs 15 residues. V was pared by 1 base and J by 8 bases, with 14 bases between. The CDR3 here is CASSLVVGGGEKLFF. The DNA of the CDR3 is TGTGCCAGCAGCTTAGTAGTGGGAGGGGGGGAAAAACTGTTTTTT.

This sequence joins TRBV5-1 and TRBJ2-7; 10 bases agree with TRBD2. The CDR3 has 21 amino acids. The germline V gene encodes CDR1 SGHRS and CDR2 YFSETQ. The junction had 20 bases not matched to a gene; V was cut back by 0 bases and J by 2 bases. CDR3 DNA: TGCGCCAGCAGCTTGGCCACGACAGCGGGGCTAGCGGGAGAGTTGGCCTACGAGCAGTACTTC. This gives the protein CASSLATTAGLAGELAYEQYF.